This T cell receptor beta chain came from a study of blood T cell repertoires in COVID-19. Overall study context: Researchers got acute and convalescent COVID-19 samples from the United States, Italy and Spain. PBMCs, B-cell-depleted T cells, or T cells were the source of the cDNA or gDNA that made up the material.

Germline V CDR1 and CDR2: SGHRS, YFSETQ. The CDR3 totals 16 residues. V lost 4 bases to trimming and J lost 0 bases; unmatched junction nucleotides: 8. Per the authors' pipeline: Amplified reference gene primers provided the basis for estimating nucleated cell counts. Assay: immunoSEQ multiplex PCR; the TCRdb copy retains only in-frame clones and omits some. The V and J calls and clone size come from that table; D and trimming were worked out from the DNA. The sample records approximately 250,000 clones, roughly 90% being singletons. This clone has just a few counts. The sequenced material came from peripheral blood. The sequence came from a man aged 25-45 years with active or convalescent COVID-19. The chain joins TRBV5-1 to TRBJ1-2; 8 nucleotides line up with TRBD1. The DNA for the CDR3 is TGCGCCAGCAGCCCCTGGGGACAGGATCCTAACTATGGCTACACCTTC. This sequence encodes CASSPWGQDPNYGYTF.